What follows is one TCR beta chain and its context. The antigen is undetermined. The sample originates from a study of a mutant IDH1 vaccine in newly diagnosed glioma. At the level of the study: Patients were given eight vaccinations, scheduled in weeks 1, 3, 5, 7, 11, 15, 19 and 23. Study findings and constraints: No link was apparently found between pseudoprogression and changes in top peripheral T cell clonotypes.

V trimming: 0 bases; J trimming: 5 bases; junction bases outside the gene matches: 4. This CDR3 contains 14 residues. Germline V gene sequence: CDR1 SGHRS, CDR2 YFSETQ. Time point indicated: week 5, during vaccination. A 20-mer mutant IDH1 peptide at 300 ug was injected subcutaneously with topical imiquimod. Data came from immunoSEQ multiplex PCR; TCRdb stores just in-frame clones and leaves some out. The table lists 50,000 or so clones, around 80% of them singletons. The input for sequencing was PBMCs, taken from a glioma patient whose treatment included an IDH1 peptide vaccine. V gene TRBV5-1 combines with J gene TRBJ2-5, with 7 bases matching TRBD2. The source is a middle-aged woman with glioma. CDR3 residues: CASSLGAGEETQYF. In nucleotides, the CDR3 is TGCGCCAGCAGCTTGGGTGCGGGGGAGGAGACCCAGTACTTC. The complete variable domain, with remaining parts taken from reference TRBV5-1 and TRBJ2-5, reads KAGVTQTPRYLIKTRGQQVTLSCSPISGHRSVSWYQQTPGQGLQFLFEYFSETQRNKGNFPGRFSGRQFSNSRSEMNVSTLELGDSALYLCASSLGAGEETQYFGPGTRLLVL.